The sequence of this T cell receptor beta chain was determined in a study of T cells after posttransplantation cyclophosphamide. Sampled 1 year posttransplant, controls received myeloablative marrow transplants, methotrexate and a calcineurin inhibitor. Measured with immunoSEQ multiplex PCR; TCRdb has only the in-frame clones, and not every one. The sample includes more than 20,000 clones, roughly 90% of them seen just once. Of note for this clone: The antigen is undetermined.

General observations from the study: Skin or GI-infiltrating T cells shared few TRB sequences with blood. TRB clonality was highly associated with recipient CMV seropositivity and reactivation.

Germline CDR1 and CDR2: LNHNV and YYDKDF (reference sequence). The junction had 20 bases not matched to a gene; V was cut back by 5 bases and J by 2 bases. CDR3 length: 20 amino acids. The sequenced sample was PBMCs, obtained after an allogeneic stem cell transplant with a calcineurin inhibitor and methotrexate. This sequence was found in a female patient aged 50 to 65 who received an allogeneic stem cell transplant from an unrelated donor, was CMV-positive, and had chronic GVHD only. Among the T cells, some may be from the graft donor. This chain connects TRBV15 to TRBJ2-4, with 8 bases lining up with TRBD2. The CDR3: CATSGTLTSEWVTPKNIQYF. The CDR3 DNA reads as TGTGCCACCAGCGGCACATTGACTAGCGAGTGGGTAACCCCCAAAAACATTCAGTACTTC. The whole variable domain, filled in from reference TRBV15 and TRBJ2-4, reads DAMVIQNPRYQVTQFGKPVTLSCSQTLNHNVMYWYQQKSSQAPKLLFHYYDKDFNNEADTPDNFQSRRPNTSFCFLDIRSPGLGDTAMYLCATSGTLTSEWVTPKNIQYFGAGTRLSVL.